This T cell receptor (beta chain) was recovered during a study of blood T cell repertoires in COVID-19. TCRdb's table, derived via immunoSEQ multiplex PCR, lists solely in-frame clones and lacks some. The table records 250,000 to 300,000 clones, approximately 87% of them present only once. This clonotype was sampled from a man in his fifties or sixties who had recovered from COVID-19. Sequencing was done on a sample of peripheral blood.

The CDR3 protein is CSAPSSETQYF. The CDR3 region has the DNA TGCAGTGCTCCCTCCTCAGAGACCCAGTACTTC. The gene calls are TRBV20-1 and TRBJ2-5, with no clear D. V gave up 5 bases and J gave up 4 bases, with 8 bases separating them. The CDR3 covers 11 residues. Germline V gene sequence: CDR1 DFQATT, CDR2 SNEGSKA (reference sequence).